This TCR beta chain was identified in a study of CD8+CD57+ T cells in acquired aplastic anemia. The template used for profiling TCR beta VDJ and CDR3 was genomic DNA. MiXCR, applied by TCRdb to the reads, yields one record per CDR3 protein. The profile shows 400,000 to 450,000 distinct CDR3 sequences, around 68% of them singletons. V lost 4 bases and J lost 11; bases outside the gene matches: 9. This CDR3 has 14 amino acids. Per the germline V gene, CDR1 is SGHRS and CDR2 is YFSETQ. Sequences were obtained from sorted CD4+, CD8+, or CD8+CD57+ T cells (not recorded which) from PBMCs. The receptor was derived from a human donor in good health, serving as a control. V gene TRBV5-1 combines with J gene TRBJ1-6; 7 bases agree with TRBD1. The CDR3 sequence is CASSPKTGLAPLHF. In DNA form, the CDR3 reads TGCGCCAGCAGCCCGAAGACAGGGTTGGCACCCCTCCACTTT. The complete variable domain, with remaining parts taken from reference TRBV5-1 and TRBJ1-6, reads KAGVTQTPRYLIKTRGQQVTLSCSPISGHRSVSWYQQTPGQGLQFLFEYFSETQRNKGNFPGRFSGRQFSNSRSEMNVSTLELGDSALYLCASSPKTGLAPLHFGNGTRLTVT.